The 7 T cell receptor beta chains below all came from one sample that was sequenced in a study of OX40 agonist ivuxolimab in advanced cancers. The data were produced by immunoSEQ multiplex PCR, yet TCRdb's version contains in-frame clones alone and is incomplete. The data show 90,000 or so clones, around 90% seen once. Sequenced material: CD4+ or CD8+ T cells sorted from blood, taken in a trial of the OX40 agonist ivuxolimab. The receptors were sampled from an adult with an advanced solid tumor such as melanoma, head and neck, liver or kidney cancer.

The rearrangement links TRBV4-2 to TRBJ2-2, with 8 bases lining up with TRBD2. The CDR3 extends over 17 amino acids. After removal of 1 base from V and 5 bases from J, the junction contained 9 bases not matched to a gene. Germline V gene sequence: CDR1 LGHNA, CDR2 YNFKEQ. The CDR3 sequence: CASSQGGRGGVTGELFF. In DNA form, the CDR3 reads TGTGCCAGCAGCCAAGGGGGCCGGGGGGGAGTTACCGGGGAGCTGTTTTTT.

The rearrangement links TRBV7-2 to TRBJ2-5; D not resolved. The CDR3 has 14 residues. In germline, CDR1 is SGHTA, CDR2 FQGNSA. V lost 2 bases and J 0 bases, leaving 7 bases between the germline ends. CDR3 sequence: CASSLQRYQETQYF. The CDR3 coding sequence is TGTGCCAGCAGCTTACAGCGTTACCAAGAGACCCAGTACTTC.

The chain employs TRBV20-1 and TRBJ2-1; no reliable D call. This CDR3 is 10 amino acids long. Germline lookup yields CDR1 DFQATT and CDR2 SNEGSKA (reference sequence). V was shortened by 3 bases and J by 8 bases, with 5 bases between the two germline ends. CDR3 bases: TGCAGTGCTAGGACTGATGAGCAGTTCTTC. It encodes CSARTDEQFF.

This clone has just one count. This chain links TRBV5-4 with TRBJ2-7; 10 nucleotides agree with TRBD1. V shed 0 bases, J shed 4 bases, and the junction held 1 base outside the gene matches. CDR3 length equals 14 residues. CDR1 and CDR2 from the germline V gene are SGHNT and YYREEE (reference sequence). The CDR3 region is CASSLGTGGYEQYF. The CDR3, as DNA: TGTGCCAGCAGCTTGGGGACAGGGGGGTACGAGCAGTACTTC.

The chain couples TRBV23-1 to TRBJ2-1, with a weak D call TRBD2 (5 bases). TRBV23-1 is flagged as an ORF with uncertain function. The CDR3 consists of 16 residues. Trimming pared 0 bases from V and 3 bases from J, leaving 12 bases between. CDR3 in DNA: TGCGCCAGCAGTCAATCGGTCGAGGGCCACTACAATGAGCAGTTCTTC. This sequence encodes CASSQSVEGHYNEQFF.

The chain couples TRBV19 to TRBJ1-3; D is unclear. CDR1 LNHDA and CDR2 SQIVND come from the germline V gene (reference sequence). V lost 5 bases and J lost 4, with 9 bases in between. CDR3 length: 13 amino acids. The CDR3 coding sequence is TGTGCCAGTAGTTGGGTGGGAGGAAACACCATATATTTT. It specifies CASSWVGGNTIYF.

The rearrangement links TRBV7-2 to TRBJ2-5; a possible D gene is TRBD1 (6 bases). The germline V gene has CDR1 SGHTA and CDR2 FQGNSA. Trimming took 5 bases from V and 3 from J, leaving 19 bases between them. This CDR3 has 16 amino acids. The DNA for the CDR3 is TGTGCCAGCAGCCCCGGACAGACAATGGAAGAAGAGACCCAGTACTTC. Translating it yields CASSPGQTMEEETQYF.